The text below deals with one T cell receptor beta chain. This CDR3 is 16 amino acids long. Deletions cut 0 bases from V and 0 bases from J, with 9 bases between. Germline assignment: CDR1 SGHRS and CDR2 YFSETQ. The source of the sample is a study of T-cell reconstitution after alpha-beta-depleted transplantation in children. TCRbeta library preparation incorporated unique molecular identifiers. TCRdb analysed the PCR reads with MiXCR anew, one entry per CDR3 protein. The sample contains hundreds of thousands of distinct CDR3 sequences, 9.5% to 15% of which appear only once. This material consisted of PBMCs from the stem cell graft donor, taken from the stem cell graft. The chain couples TRBV5-1 to TRBJ2-2; D uncertain. The origin of this receptor is a human donor who donated a stem cell graft to a child with acute lymphoblastic leukemia. The CDR3 nucleotides are TGCGCCAGCAGCTTGGAACGGCGGACGAACACCGGGGAGCTGTTTTTT. Residues: CASSLERRTNTGELFF.